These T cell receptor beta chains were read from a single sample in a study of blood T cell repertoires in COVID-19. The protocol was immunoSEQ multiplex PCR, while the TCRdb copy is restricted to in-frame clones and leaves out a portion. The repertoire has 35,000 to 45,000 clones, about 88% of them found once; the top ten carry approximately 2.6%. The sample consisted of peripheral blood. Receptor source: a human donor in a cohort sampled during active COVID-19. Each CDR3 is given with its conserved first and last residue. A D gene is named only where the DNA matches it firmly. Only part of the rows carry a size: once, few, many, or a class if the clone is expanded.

CDR3aa: CASSRGGEEEQYF; CDR3nt: TGTGCCAGCAGTCGAGGTGGAGAGGAGGAGCAGTACTTC; d_gene: -; v_gene: TRBV3-1/TRBV3-2; j_gene: TRBJ2-7; abundance: -
CDR3aa: CASSDTTDRVDQPQHF; CDR3nt: TGTGCCAGCAGTGACACTACGGACAGGGTAGATCAGCCCCAGCATTTT; d_gene: TRBD1; v_gene: TRBV2; j_gene: TRBJ1-5; abundance: -
CDR3aa: CASSLGGAYGYTF; CDR3nt: TGTGCCAGCAGTTTGGGGGGGGCCTATGGCTACACCTTC; d_gene: -; v_gene: TRBV27; j_gene: TRBJ1-2; abundance: -
CDR3aa: CASRSYQGDTGELFF; CDR3nt: TGTGCCAGTAGAAGTTATCAGGGCGACACCGGGGAGCTGTTTTTT; d_gene: -; v_gene: TRBV19; j_gene: TRBJ2-2; abundance: -
CDR3aa: CASSRQGAGSPLHF; CDR3nt: TGTGCCAGCAGTCGACAGGGGGCTGGGTCACCCCTCCACTTT; d_gene: TRBD1; v_gene: TRBV6-5; j_gene: TRBJ1-6; abundance: -
CDR3aa: CASSLNAPGLQYF; CDR3nt: TGCGCCAGCAGCTTGAACGCCCCAGGCCTTCAGTATTTT; d_gene: -; v_gene: TRBV5-1; j_gene: TRBJ2-3; abundance: -
CDR3aa: CASSLVLRGQETQYF; CDR3nt: TGTGCCAGCAGCTTAGTACTCCGGGGACAAGAGACCCAGTACTTC; d_gene: -; v_gene: TRBV7-2; j_gene: TRBJ2-5; abundance: once
CDR3aa: CASSLGWYTGGNEKLFF; CDR3nt: TGTGCCAGCAGCTTAGGGTGGTACACAGGGGGGAATGAAAAACTGTTTTTT; d_gene: TRBD1; v_gene: TRBV11-2; j_gene: TRBJ1-4; abundance: -
CDR3aa: CAWSDTPWNSPLHF; CDR3nt: TGTGCCTGGAGTGATACTCCTTGGAATTCACCCCTCCACTTT; d_gene: -; v_gene: TRBV30; j_gene: TRBJ1-6; abundance: -
CDR3aa: CASSPTGAHQPQHF; CDR3nt: TGTGCCAGCAGCCCGACAGGGGCTCATCAGCCCCAGCATTTT; d_gene: TRBD1; v_gene: TRBV14; j_gene: TRBJ1-5; abundance: few
CDR3aa: CAWSLPGGNNYGYTF; CDR3nt: TGTGCCTGGAGTCTCCCAGGGGGCAATAACTATGGCTACACCTTC; d_gene: TRBD1; v_gene: TRBV30; j_gene: TRBJ1-2; abundance: -
CDR3aa: CASSLGPYRGPAEAFF; CDR3nt: TGCGCCAGCAGCTTGGGCCCTTACAGGGGGCCGGCTGAAGCTTTCTTT; d_gene: TRBD1; v_gene: TRBV5-1; j_gene: TRBJ1-1; abundance: -
CDR3aa: CASSRTGGTEAFF; CDR3nt: TGTGCCAGCAGCCGGACAGGGGGCACTGAAGCTTTCTTT; d_gene: TRBD1; v_gene: TRBV3-1/TRBV3-2; j_gene: TRBJ1-1; abundance: -
CDR3aa: CASSYFLAGRGEQFF; CDR3nt: TGTGCCAGCAGTTACTTCCTAGCGGGGAGGGGTGAGCAGTTCTTC; d_gene: TRBD2; v_gene: TRBV6-2/TRBV6-3; j_gene: TRBJ2-1; abundance: -
CDR3aa: CASSPKGARDTEAFF; CDR3nt: TGTGCCAGCAGCCCGAAGGGGGCTCGGGACACTGAAGCTTTCTTT; d_gene: TRBD1; v_gene: TRBV9; j_gene: TRBJ1-1; abundance: once
CDR3aa: CASSYRVTNEKLFF; CDR3nt: TGTGCCAGCAGCTACAGGGTGACTAATGAAAAACTGTTTTTT; d_gene: -; v_gene: TRBV5-8; j_gene: TRBJ1-4; abundance: few
CDR3aa: CASRQGGGTHYGYTF; CDR3nt: TGTGCCAGCCGACAAGGAGGAGGGACGCACTATGGCTACACCTTC; d_gene: -; v_gene: TRBV7-9; j_gene: TRBJ1-2; abundance: -
CDR3aa: CASSRRELGADNYGYTF; CDR3nt: TGTGCCAGCAGCCGCCGGGAGCTAGGAGCGGATAACTATGGCTACACCTTC; d_gene: -; v_gene: TRBV11-3; j_gene: TRBJ1-2; abundance: -
CDR3aa: CSASPASAHTDTQYF; CDR3nt: TGCAGTGCTAGTCCCGCTAGCGCCCACACAGATACGCAGTATTTT; d_gene: -; v_gene: TRBV20-1; j_gene: TRBJ2-3; abundance: -
CDR3aa: CASSQEGQKGEQYF; CDR3nt: TGCGCCAGCAGCCAAGAGGGCCAGAAAGGCGAGCAGTACTTC; d_gene: -; v_gene: TRBV4-1; j_gene: TRBJ2-7; abundance: -
CDR3aa: CASSLAWGEREKLFF; CDR3nt: TGTGCCAGCAGCTTAGCCTGGGGGGAGCGGGAAAAACTGTTTTTT; d_gene: -; v_gene: TRBV7-6; j_gene: TRBJ1-4; abundance: -
CDR3aa: CASSPLLAGGPDTQYF; CDR3nt: TGTGCCAGCAGCCCATTACTAGCGGGGGGGCCAGATACGCAGTATTTT; d_gene: TRBD2; v_gene: TRBV9; j_gene: TRBJ2-3; abundance: -